One sample yielded the 26 T cell receptor beta chains listed below, sequenced in a study of cytomegalovirus exposure and HLA in healthy donors. The PCR used 60 Vbeta and 13 Jbeta primers. TCRdb's copy holds only in-frame clones and misses some; the assay was immunoSEQ multiplex PCR. The sample holds about 160,000 clones. Sample: PBMCs. The receptors here all came from an older woman in good health and CMV-seronegative.

V gene TRBV6-5 combines with J gene TRBJ2-7; D might be TRBD1 (6 bases). V was trimmed by 1 base and J by 2 bases, leaving 9 bases between them. Germline V gene sequence: CDR1 MNHEY, CDR2 SVGAGI. The CDR3 sequence is 14 residues long. CDR3 sequence: CASSYFEGAYEQYF. The CDR3 nucleotides read TGTGCCAGCAGTTACTTCGAGGGGGCCTACGAGCAGTACTTC.

The chain employs TRBV7-8 and TRBJ1-2; possibly TRBD1 for D (5 bases). V gave up 6 bases and J gave up 1 base, with 12 bases separating them. The CDR3 loop spans 14 amino acids. Germline CDR1 reads SGHVS; CDR2 reads FQNEAQ. CDR3: CASSRTTDNYGYTF. The DNA for the CDR3 is TGTGCCAGCAGTCGTACGACAGATAACTATGGCTACACCTTC.

The chain links TRBV29-1 to TRBJ2-1, with a possible D match to TRBD1 (5 bases). This CDR3 comprises 11 residues. The germline V and J ends were trimmed by 6 bases and 15 bases, with 18 bases remaining between them. Germline CDR1 SQVTM, CDR2 ANQGSEA. The CDR3: CSVRKGPILFF. The CDR3 DNA sequence: TGCAGCGTCCGTAAGGGGCCCATCCTGTTCTTC.

The chain uses TRBV25-1 and TRBJ2-1; D is possibly TRBD2 (6 bases). The CDR3 sequence is 15 residues long. Germline V gene lookup returns CDR1 MGHDK and CDR2 SYGVNS. V lost 1 base to trimming and J lost 6 bases, with 13 bases between them. The CDR3 spells CASSESRGDINEQFF. In DNA, the CDR3 is TGTGCCAGCAGTGAATCACGCGGGGATATCAATGAGCAGTTCTTC.

This rearrangement joins TRBV2 to TRBJ2-7; 9 bases align to TRBD1. V was pared by 3 bases and J by 2 bases, with 2 bases of the junction left unmatched. Germline CDR1 SNHLY, CDR2 FYNNEI. This CDR3 contains 14 residues. The CDR3 DNA is TGTGCCAGCAGTGAGGGGACAGGGACCTACGAGCAGTACTTC. Translating gives CASSEGTGTYEQYF.

The gene calls are TRBV9 and TRBJ1-5; 7 bases are shared with TRBD1. Germline V gene sequence: CDR1 SGDLS, CDR2 YYNGEE. The CDR3 consists of 20 residues. With 3 bases clipped from V and 1 base from J, the junction kept 19 bases outside the gene matches. DNA of the CDR3: TGTGCCAGCAGCGAACGTAGTCTAGAGGGCAGGGGGAAGAGCAATCAGCCCCAGCATTTT. Protein sequence: CASSERSLEGRGKSNQPQHF.

The rearrangement joins TRBV6-5 to TRBJ1-5, with 9 bases matching TRBD1. This CDR3 has 16 amino acids. The J segment lost 7 bases and the V segment lost 1 base, leaving 8 bases of the junction unmatched. In germline, CDR1 is MNHEY, CDR2 SVGAGI. CDR3 amino acids: CASSYYGTGIRQPQHF. In DNA form, the CDR3 reads TGTGCCAGCAGTTACTATGGGACAGGGATTAGACAGCCCCAGCATTTT.

V gene TRBV5-1 combines with J gene TRBJ2-4, with a possible D match to TRBD2 (6 bases). Germline V gene sequence: CDR1 SGHRS, CDR2 YFSETQ. V lost 2 bases and J lost 6, with 12 bases in between. The CDR3 extends over 14 amino acids. This CDR3 is CASSFGGWGNIQYF. CDR3 coding DNA: TGCGCCAGCAGCTTTGGAGGGTGGGGAAACATTCAGTACTTC.

V gene TRBV19 combines with J gene TRBJ1-1; D remains ambiguous. Germline V CDR1 and CDR2: LNHDA, SQIVND (reference sequence). This CDR3 is 12 amino acids long. The germline V and J ends were trimmed by 7 bases and 4 bases, with 10 bases remaining between them. The CDR3 is CASTVRGTEAFF. CDR3 sequence (DNA): TGTGCCAGTACGGTCCGGGGCACTGAAGCTTTCTTT.

The chain is built from TRBV5-1 and TRBJ2-6; D may be TRBD1 (6 bases). The CDR3 has 18 residues. The V gene lost 8 bases and the J gene lost 2 bases, with 23 bases spanning the gap. Germline V gene data show CDR1 as SGHRS and CDR2 as YFSETQ. DNA for the CDR3: TGCGCCAGAGTATGTTCGCACAGGGAAGACACTGGGGCCAACGTCCTGACTTTC. It translates to CARVCSHREDTGANVLTF.

J is TRBJ1-2 and V is TRBV11-2; TRBD1 matches 8 bases. This CDR3 is 15 amino acids long. With V trimmed by 2 bases and J by 6 bases, 8 bases remained unmatched. CDR1 is SGHAT and CDR2 is FQNNGV in the germline V gene. CDR3 residues: CASSLNSGTGHGYTF. The CDR3 DNA follows: TGTGCCAGCAGCTTAAATTCGGGGACAGGACATGGCTACACCTTC.

The chain joins TRBV4-3 to TRBJ2-7; perhaps TRBD1 as D (6 bases). V was shortened by 4 bases and J by 4 bases, with 14 bases between the two germline ends. This CDR3 spans 14 amino acids. CDR1 LGHNA and CDR2 YSLEER come from the germline V gene. The chain's CDR3 is CASSPGTGSYEQYF. The CDR3 coding sequence is TGCGCCAGCAGCCCCGGAACAGGGAGTTACGAGCAGTACTTC.

The V and J genes are TRBV7-8 and TRBJ2-5; TRBD2 matches 10 bases. The CDR3 length is 16 residues. V lost 5 bases to trimming and J lost 5 bases; unmatched junction nucleotides: 11. The germline gives CDR1 SGHVS, CDR2 FQNEAQ. The CDR3 DNA sequence: TGTGCCAGCAGCCCAGGAGTAGCGGGGGGTTTCGAGACCCAGTACTTC. Its translation: CASSPGVAGGFETQYF.

V usage is TRBV9 and J usage is TRBJ2-2, with D perhaps matching TRBD1 (5 bases). CDR1 and CDR2 (germline): SGDLS, YYNGEE. CDR3 length equals 14 residues. The ends were cut back, 5 bases at V and 5 bases at J, with 13 bases in the middle. The CDR3, as DNA: TGTGCCAGCAGAGACCAGGACACAACCGGGGAGCTGTTTTTT. It translates to CASRDQDTTGELFF.

The chain joins TRBV2 to TRBJ1-1; 7 positions match TRBD1. The ends lost 10 bases at V and 4 bases at J; junction bases unmatched: 6. The CDR3 loop spans 12 amino acids. Germline V gives CDR1 SNHLY, CDR2 FYNNEI. CDR3 nucleotide sequence: TGTGCCACCTCAGACAGGGCCACTGAAGCTTTCTTT. As protein: CATSDRATEAFF. Looking up the rest from reference TRBV2 and TRBJ1-1 gives the full variable domain: EPEVTQTPSHQVTQMGQEVILRCVPISNHLYFYWYRQILGQKVEFLVSFYNNEISEKSEIFDDQFSVERPDGSNFTLKIRSTKLEDSAMYFCATSDRATEAFFGQGTRLTVV.

About this clone itself: The same CDR3 also results from other DNA sequences found in this sample. This sequence joins TRBV9 and TRBJ1-1; weak D call: TRBD1 (6 bases). This CDR3 has 14 amino acids. Germline CDR1 is SGDLS and CDR2 is YYNGEE. The V and J ends lost 4 bases and 2 bases respectively, with 12 bases between them. CDR3 sequence (DNA): TGTGCCAGCAGCCCCCGGACAGCCAACACTGAAGCTTTCTTT. It yields the protein CASSPRTANTEAFF. The full variable domain, rest sourced from reference TRBV9 and TRBJ1-1, is DSGVTQTPKHLITATGQRVTLRCSPRSGDLSVYWYQQSLDQGLQFLIQYYNGEERAKGNILERFSAQQFPDLHSELNLSSLELGDSALYFCASSPRTANTEAFFGQGTRLTVV.

V is TRBV4-1 and J is TRBJ2-2; D may be TRBD2 (6 bases). With 4 bases removed from V and 4 bases from J, the gap between germline ends came to 10 bases. This CDR3 contains 14 residues. Germline V gene sequence: CDR1 MGHRA, CDR2 YSYEKL. The CDR3 DNA is TGCGCCAGCAGCCCCAGAGCGGGCACCGGGGAGCTGTTTTTT. This sequence encodes CASSPRAGTGELFF.

The J gene is TRBJ2-5, the V gene TRBV5-4; D is perhaps TRBD1 (6 bases). Trimming took off 4 bases at V and 1 base at J, with 17 bases between the two ends. Germline V gene sequence: CDR1 SGHNT, CDR2 YYREEE (reference sequence). This CDR3 contains 16 residues. The CDR3 sequence is CASSRSKGDRQETQYF. The CDR3 DNA is TGTGCCAGCAGCCGATCAAAGGGGGACCGCCAAGAGACCCAGTACTTC.

The V call is TRBV7-3, the J call TRBJ2-7; possibly TRBD1 for D (5 bases). The ends were cut back, 7 bases at V and 0 bases at J, with 13 bases in the middle. Germline CDR1 SGHTA, CDR2 FQGTGA. CDR3 length: 14 amino acids. The CDR3 bases are TGTGCCAGCAAGCTCTCAGGGAACTCCTACGAGCAGTACTTC. Its translation is CASKLSGNSYEQYF.

This rearrangement joins TRBV5-3 to TRBJ1-1; unclear D gene. TRBV5-3 is designated an ORF whose function remains uncertain. The CDR3 is made up of 15 amino acids. The germline V and J ends were trimmed by 0 bases and 5 bases, with 14 bases remaining between them. The DNA of the CDR3 is TGTGCCAGAAGCTTGGGCAGTAAAAGTTGGACTGAAGCTTTCTTT. This encodes CARSLGSKSWTEAFF.

The V gene is TRBV25-1, the J gene TRBJ2-2; D remains ambiguous. V was pared by 4 bases and J by 7 bases, with 4 bases between. CDR3 size: 11 residues. Germline V CDR1 and CDR2: MGHDK, SYGVNS. CDR3 coding DNA: TGTGCCAGCAGTGCGGGCGGGGAGCTGTTTTTT. It specifies CASSAGGELFF.

The J gene is TRBJ2-5, the V gene TRBV10-3, with D possibly being TRBD1 (7 bases). This CDR3 has 16 amino acids. CDR1 and CDR2 from the germline V gene are ENHRY and SYGVKD. Trimming shortened V by 0 bases and J by 3 bases, and 14 bases separated the two germline ends. The CDR3 DNA reads TGTGCCATCAGTGAGTCGATGGTCAGGGGGGAAGAGACCCAGTACTTC. Translating gives CAISESMVRGEETQYF.

The V and J genes are TRBV5-6 and TRBJ2-7, with 7 bases fitting TRBD2. CDR1 is SGHDT and CDR2 is YYEEEE in the germline V gene. The CDR3 length is 17 residues. V dropped 3 bases and J dropped 5; count of bases not matched to a gene: 17. The CDR3 protein is CASSSSPRGVRIDEQYF. The CDR3 DNA reads TGTGCCAGCAGCTCCTCTCCCCGGGGGGTGCGGATCGACGAGCAGTACTTC.

The V gene is TRBV5-1, the J gene TRBJ2-2; 12 bases line up with TRBD2. From germline, CDR1 is SGHRS and CDR2 YFSETQ. After removal of 3 bases from V and 5 bases from J, the junction contained 11 bases not matched to a gene. The CDR3 contains 18 residues. The CDR3 DNA reads as TGCGCCAGCAGCTCCCAGCCTAGCGGGAGGGTAAGGACCGGGGAGCTGTTTTTT. Translating gives CASSSQPSGRVRTGELFF.

This sequence joins TRBV29-1 and TRBJ2-1, with no clear D. Germline CDR1 and CDR2: SQVTM and ANQGSEA. The CDR3 extends over 13 amino acids. Trimming pared 3 bases from V and 5 bases from J, leaving 11 bases between. CDR3 sequence (DNA): TGCAGCGTTGAGGGTGGGCCCCACAATGAGCAGTTCTTC. Protein: CSVEGGPHNEQFF.

The chain has TRBV7-9 and TRBJ1-1; a weak D match, TRBD1 (5 bases). Germline values: CDR1 SEHNR, CDR2 FQNEAQ (reference sequence). V was clipped by 5 bases and J by 1 base, with 14 bases between them. This CDR3 spans 15 amino acids. The CDR3 spells CASSPMVGRNTEAFF. The DNA for the CDR3 is TGTGCCAGCAGCCCAATGGTGGGGCGGAACACTGAAGCTTTCTTT.